The source of this TCR beta chain is a study of blood T cell repertoires in COVID-19 (dated by TCRdb to the early 2020s). Notes on the research overall: Samples from collaborators originated in the United States, Italy and Spain and spanned both the acute and convalescent phases of COVID-19. A de-identified subject ID, COVID-19 status, age in years and sex were almost always included in the sample metadata. The prospective study material was composed of cDNA or gDNA derived from T cells, B-cell-depleted T cells, or PBMCs. Where HLA class I and class II types were available, the types were taken from metadata supplied by the sample provider, not from assay-based typing. A freely available public database, intended as a resource for researchers studying the immune response to SARS-CoV-2, is where the repertoires were released. The samples were drawn from two sources: the first 160 participants of the ongoing ImmuneRACE study, and over 1,000 subjects contributed by 6 global collaborators. The dataset comprised deeply sampled blood TCRbeta repertoires from subjects exposed to, actively infected with, or recovered from COVID-19.

About this clone: The antigen it binds to is not known. No base-level quality is on record; no much larger clone is a single base apart.

Each collaborating institution followed its own protocols to collect whole blood in K2EDTA tubes. For TCRbeta analysis, collaborators shipped samples in one of three forms: frozen whole blood, isolated PBMCs, or DNA extracted from either of those sample types. What the study reported, not specific to this receptor: Clinical and demographic metadata were provided uncurated, with the amount varying by source and participant.

V trim: 5 bases; J trim: 3 bases; unmatched bases: 3. In the germline V gene, CDR1 corresponds to SGHTA and CDR2 to FQGNSA. The CDR3 starts with the cysteine, ends with the phenylalanine, and has 14 residues. The DNA shown is the 42-base CDR3, in frame from base 1. TCRbeta CDR3 regions were amplified from genomic DNA by means of the immunoSEQ Assay, a bias-controlled multiplex PCR. The source study handled its data this way. Nucleated cell counts per sample were estimated from amplification of reference gene primers within the assay. To quantify the absolute abundance of each unique TCRbeta CDR3 rearrangement, sequence reads were collapsed and filtered. Productive Simpson clonality was computed per sample as the square root of Simpson's diversity index over productive rearrangements. TCRdb re-hosts the immuneACCESS table, in-frame sequences only. Its copies lack some clones; in the studies checked, an unresolved V gene accounts for under half of them, and the cause for the rest is not known. Clone size and the V and J calls come from that table; the DNA yielded D and trimming. The sample table shows under 150,000 clones, and around 81% are seen once. 5% of the sample rests with the top ten.

Source material: peripheral blood. The sequence is built from TRBV7-2 and TRBJ2-4, with 8 central nucleotides matching TRBD2. The source is a woman between 50 and 59 years old with acute or convalescent COVID-19. The encoded CDR3 is CASSPGGGKNIQYF. The DNA sequence is given as TGTGCCAGCAGCCCGGGGGGGGGCAAAAACATTCAGTACTTC.